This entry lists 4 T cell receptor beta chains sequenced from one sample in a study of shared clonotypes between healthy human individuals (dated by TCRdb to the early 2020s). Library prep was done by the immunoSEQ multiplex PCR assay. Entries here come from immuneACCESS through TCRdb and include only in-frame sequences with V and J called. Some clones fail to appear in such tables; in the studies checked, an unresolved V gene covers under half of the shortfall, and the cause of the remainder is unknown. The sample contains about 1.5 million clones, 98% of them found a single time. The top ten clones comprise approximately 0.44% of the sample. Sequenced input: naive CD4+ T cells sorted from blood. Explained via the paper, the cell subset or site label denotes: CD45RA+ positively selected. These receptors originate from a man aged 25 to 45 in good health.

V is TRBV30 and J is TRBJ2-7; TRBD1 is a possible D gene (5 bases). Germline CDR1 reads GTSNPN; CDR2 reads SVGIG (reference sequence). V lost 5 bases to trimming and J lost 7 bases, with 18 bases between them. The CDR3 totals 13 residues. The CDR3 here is CAWASRALVEQYF. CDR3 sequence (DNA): TGTGCCTGGGCCTCCAGGGCCCTCGTGGAGCAGTACTTC.

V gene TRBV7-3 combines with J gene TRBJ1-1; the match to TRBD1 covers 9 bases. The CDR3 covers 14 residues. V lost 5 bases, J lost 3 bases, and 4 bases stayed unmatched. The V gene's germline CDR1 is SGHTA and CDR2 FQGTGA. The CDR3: CASSRTGVHTEAFF. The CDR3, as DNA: TGTGCCAGCAGCCGGACAGGGGTCCACACTGAAGCTTTCTTT.

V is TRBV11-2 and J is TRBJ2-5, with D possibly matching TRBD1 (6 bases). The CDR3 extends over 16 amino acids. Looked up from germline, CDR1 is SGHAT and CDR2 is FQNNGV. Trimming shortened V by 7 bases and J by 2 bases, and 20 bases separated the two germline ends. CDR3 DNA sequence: TGTGCCAGCAAGGGGGAAAGGGATACTCGACAAGAGACCCAGTACTTC. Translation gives CASKGERDTRQETQYF.

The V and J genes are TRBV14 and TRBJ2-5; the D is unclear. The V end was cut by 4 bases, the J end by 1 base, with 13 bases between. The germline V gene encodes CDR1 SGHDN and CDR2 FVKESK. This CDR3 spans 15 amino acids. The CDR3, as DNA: TGTGCCAGCAGCCTCTTCCTCGGGCCCCAAGAGACCCAGTACTTC. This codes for CASSLFLGPQETQYF.